Below, one T cell receptor (beta chain) is given with its context. What it binds is unknown. The entry originates in a study of T cells in tuberculosis. Study overall: T cells were selected with CD1B tetramers loaded with glucose monomycolate.

General study points: Active tuberculosis TCR-alpha repertoires lay closer to GMM-specific TCRs than IGRA-negative controls, suggesting clonal expansion. Classification accuracy was 87% (AUROC roughly 0.88) with the GMM-specific repertoire. Selection depended on which cryopreserved specimens were available.

As for time point: new active TB diagnosis, blood taken before or within 7 days of starting treatment. Assay: immunoSEQ multiplex PCR; the TCRdb copy retains only in-frame clones and omits some. Altogether around 49,000 clones are present, about 95% being singletons, with the ten largest covering more than 1.3%. CDR1 is SEHNR, CDR2 FQNEAQ, per germline (reference sequence). With V trimmed by 6 bases and J by 5 bases, 11 bases remained unmatched. CDR3 length: 16 residues. The chain uses TRBV7-9 and TRBJ2-1; 9 nucleotides align to TRBD2. Here the sequenced sample was PBMCs, taken at tuberculosis diagnosis. This clonotype was sampled from an adult with tuberculosis. The CDR3 loop reads CASSSPRLADDNEQFF. The CDR3 DNA reads TGTGCCAGCAGTTCCCCCAGACTAGCGGACGACAATGAGCAGTTCTTC.